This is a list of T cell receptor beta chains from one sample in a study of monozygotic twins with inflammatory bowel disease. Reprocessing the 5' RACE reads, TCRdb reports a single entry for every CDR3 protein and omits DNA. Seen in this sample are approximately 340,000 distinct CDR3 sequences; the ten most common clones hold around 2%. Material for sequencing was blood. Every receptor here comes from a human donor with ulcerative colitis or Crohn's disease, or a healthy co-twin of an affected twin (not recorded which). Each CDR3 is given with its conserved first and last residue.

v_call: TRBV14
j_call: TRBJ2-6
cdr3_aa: CASSQVGGFGANVLTF

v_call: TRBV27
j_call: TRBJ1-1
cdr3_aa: CASSLRQQFTEAFF

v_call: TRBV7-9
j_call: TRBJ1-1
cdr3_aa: CASRTQGYNTEAFF

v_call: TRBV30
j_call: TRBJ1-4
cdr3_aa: CAWSVRGNEKLFF

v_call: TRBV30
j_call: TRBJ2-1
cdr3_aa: CAWSVPTRPSGAQDEQFF

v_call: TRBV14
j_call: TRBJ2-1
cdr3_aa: CASSRVAGGYYNEQFF

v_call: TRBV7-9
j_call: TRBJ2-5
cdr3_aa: CASSRSQRETQYF

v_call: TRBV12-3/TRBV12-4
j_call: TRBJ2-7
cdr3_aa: CASSLPGTSGVQYF

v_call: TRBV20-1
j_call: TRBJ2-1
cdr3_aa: CSAPSGRPLLAGYNEQFF

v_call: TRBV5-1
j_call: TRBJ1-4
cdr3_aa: CASSLHSGRFGEKLFF

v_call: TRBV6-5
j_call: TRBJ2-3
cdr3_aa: CAISYLAGEEGGTDTQYF

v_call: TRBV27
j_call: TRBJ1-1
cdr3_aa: CASTTGTGLAEAFF

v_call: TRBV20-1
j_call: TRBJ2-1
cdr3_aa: CSARDPRQGVDEQFF

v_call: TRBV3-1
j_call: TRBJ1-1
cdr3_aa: CASSPTLGQGGAEAFF

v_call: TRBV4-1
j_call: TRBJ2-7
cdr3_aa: CASSQDDRAYEQYF

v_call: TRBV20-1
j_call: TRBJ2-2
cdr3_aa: CSAPRTGEGTGELFF

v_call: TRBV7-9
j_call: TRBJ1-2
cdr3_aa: CASSLGPDRAIYGYTF

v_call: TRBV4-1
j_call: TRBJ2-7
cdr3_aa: CASSQARAGTSGSPRYEQYF

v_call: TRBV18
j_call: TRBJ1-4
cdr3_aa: CASSPTLGTNEKLFF

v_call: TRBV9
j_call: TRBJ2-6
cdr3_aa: CASSVWSGGRSGANVLTF

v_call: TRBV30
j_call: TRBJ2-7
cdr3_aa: CACYIGMRTGKYEQYF

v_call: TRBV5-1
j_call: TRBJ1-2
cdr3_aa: CASSDEQGGRGYGYTF

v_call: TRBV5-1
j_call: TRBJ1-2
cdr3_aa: CASSGGQVYYGYTF

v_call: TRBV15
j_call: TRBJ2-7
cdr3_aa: CATSGTGSTYEQYF

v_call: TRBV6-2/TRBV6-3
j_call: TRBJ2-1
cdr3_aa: CASTSRCHEQFF

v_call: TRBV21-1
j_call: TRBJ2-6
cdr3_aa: CASRGAGSGWTGANVLTF

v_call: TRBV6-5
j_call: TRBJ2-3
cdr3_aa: CASRVAGRDTQYF

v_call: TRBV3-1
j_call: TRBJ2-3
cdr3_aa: CASSQGPRTDTQYF

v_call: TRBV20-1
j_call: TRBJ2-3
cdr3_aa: CSARAYASTDTQYF

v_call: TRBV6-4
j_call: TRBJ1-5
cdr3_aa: CASRKTTISNQPQHF

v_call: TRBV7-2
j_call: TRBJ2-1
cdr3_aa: CASSLSSGTSSYNEQFF

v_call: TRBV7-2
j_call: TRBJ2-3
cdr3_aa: CASSLRSSTDTQYF

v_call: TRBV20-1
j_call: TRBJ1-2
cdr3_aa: CSAQTGEWGYTF

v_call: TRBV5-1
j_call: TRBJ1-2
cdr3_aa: CASSLESGGAGYGYTF

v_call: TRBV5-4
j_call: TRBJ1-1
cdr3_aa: CASSNQGSNTEAFF

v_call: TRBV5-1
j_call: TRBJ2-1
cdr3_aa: CASSLTGGYEQFF

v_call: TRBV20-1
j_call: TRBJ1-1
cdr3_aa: CSDLVMNTEAFF

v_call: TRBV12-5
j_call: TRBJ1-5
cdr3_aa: CASGLAGTGAPNAHQPQHF

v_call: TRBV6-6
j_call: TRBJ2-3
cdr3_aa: CASLRDSGQTQYF

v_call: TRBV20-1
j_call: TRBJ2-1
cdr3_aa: CSARSGTSGGKEQFF